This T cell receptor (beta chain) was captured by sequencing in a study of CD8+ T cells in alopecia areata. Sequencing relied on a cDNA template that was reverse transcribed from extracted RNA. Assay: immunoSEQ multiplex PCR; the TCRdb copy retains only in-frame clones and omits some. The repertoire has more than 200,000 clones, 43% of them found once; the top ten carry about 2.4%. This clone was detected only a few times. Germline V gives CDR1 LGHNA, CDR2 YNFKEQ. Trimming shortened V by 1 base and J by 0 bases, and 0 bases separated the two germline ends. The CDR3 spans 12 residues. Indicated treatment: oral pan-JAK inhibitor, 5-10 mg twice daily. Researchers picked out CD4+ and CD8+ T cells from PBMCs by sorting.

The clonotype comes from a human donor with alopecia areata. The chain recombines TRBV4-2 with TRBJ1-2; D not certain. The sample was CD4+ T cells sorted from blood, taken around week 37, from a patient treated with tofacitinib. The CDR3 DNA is TGTGCCAGCAGCCAAGCTAACTATGGCTACACCTTC. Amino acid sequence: CASSQANYGYTF.